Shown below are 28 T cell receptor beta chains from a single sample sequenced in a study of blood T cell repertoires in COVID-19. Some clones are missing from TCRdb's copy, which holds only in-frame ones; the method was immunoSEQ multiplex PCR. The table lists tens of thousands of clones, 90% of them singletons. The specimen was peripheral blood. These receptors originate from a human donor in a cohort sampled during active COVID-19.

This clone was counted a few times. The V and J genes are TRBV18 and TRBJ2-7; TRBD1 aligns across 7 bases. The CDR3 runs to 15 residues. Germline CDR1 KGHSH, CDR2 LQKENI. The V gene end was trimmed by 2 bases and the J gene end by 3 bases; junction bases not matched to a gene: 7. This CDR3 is CASSPTGTVFYEQYF. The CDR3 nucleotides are TGTGCCAGCTCACCAACCGGGACAGTGTTCTACGAGCAGTACTTC. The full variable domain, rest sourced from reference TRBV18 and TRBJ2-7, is NAGVMQNPRHLVRRRGQEARLRCSPMKGHSHVYWYRQLPEEGLKFMVYLQKENIIDESGMPKERFSAEFPKEGPSILRIQQVVRGDSAAYFCASSPTGTVFYEQYFGPGTRLTVT.

CDR3: CASSLGGRLSGANVLTF. The CDR3 DNA reads TGTGCCAGCAGCTTAGGGGGGAGGCTCTCTGGGGCCAACGTCCTGACTTTC. This chain uses TRBV7-2 with TRBJ2-6, with D perhaps matching TRBD2 (6 bases). The germline V and J ends were trimmed by 1 base and 0 bases, with 10 bases remaining between them. The CDR3 has 17 residues. Germline V CDR1 and CDR2: SGHTA, FQGNSA.

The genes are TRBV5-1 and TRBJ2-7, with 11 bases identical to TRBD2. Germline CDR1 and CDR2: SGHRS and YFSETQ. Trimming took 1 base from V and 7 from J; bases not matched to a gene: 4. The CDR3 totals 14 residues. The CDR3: CASSLSTSGSEQYF. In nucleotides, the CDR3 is TGCGCCAGCAGCTTGTCTACTAGCGGGAGTGAGCAGTACTTC.

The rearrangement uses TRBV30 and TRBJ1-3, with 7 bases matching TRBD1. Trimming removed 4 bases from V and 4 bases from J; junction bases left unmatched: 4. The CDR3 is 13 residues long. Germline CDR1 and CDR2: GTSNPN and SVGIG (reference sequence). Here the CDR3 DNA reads TGTGCCTGGACAGGGGGTATCGGAAACACCATATATTTT. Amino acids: CAWTGGIGNTIYF.

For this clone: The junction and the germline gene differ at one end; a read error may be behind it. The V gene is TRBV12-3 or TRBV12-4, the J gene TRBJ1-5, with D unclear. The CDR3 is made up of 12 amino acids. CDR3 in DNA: TGTGCCAGCAGTGAACGCCCTCAGACCCAGCATTTT. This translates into CASSERPQTQHF.

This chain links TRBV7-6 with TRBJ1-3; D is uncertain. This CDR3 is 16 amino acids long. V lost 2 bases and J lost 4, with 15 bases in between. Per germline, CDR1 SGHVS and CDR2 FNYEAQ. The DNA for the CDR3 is TGTGCCAGCAGCTTATCTGGGCCAATACCGGGAAACACCATATATTTT. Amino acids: CASSLSGPIPGNTIYF. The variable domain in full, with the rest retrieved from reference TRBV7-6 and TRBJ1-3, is GAGVSQSPRYKVTKRGQDVALRCDPISGHVSLYWYRQALGQGPEFLTYFNYEAQQDKSGLPNDRFSAERPEGSISTLTIQRTEQRDSAMYRCASSLSGPIPGNTIYFGEGSWLTVV.

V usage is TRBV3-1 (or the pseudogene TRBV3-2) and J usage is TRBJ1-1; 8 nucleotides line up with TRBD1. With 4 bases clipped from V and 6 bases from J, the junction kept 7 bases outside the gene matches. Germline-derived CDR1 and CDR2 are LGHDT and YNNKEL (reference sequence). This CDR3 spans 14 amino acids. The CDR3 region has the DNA TGTGCCAGCAGCCGCCAAAGGACAGGGCCTGAAGCTTTCTTT. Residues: CASSRQRTGPEAFF.

The CDR3 loop is CASSLVGRGGLADYEQYF. In nucleotides, the CDR3 is TGTGCCAGCAGCTTAGTGGGCAGGGGAGGACTAGCCGACTACGAGCAGTACTTC. The genes are TRBV7-8 and TRBJ2-7; the match to TRBD2 covers 8 bases. V lost 1 base and J lost 3; bases outside the gene matches: 14. The germline V gene has CDR1 SGHVS and CDR2 FQNEAQ. The CDR3 sequence is 18 residues long.

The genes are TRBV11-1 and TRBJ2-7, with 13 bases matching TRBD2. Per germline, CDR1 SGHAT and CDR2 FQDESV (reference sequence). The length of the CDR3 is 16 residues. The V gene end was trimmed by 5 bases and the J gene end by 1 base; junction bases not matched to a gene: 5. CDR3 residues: CASSPGLAGASYEQYF. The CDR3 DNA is TGTGCCAGCAGCCCAGGACTAGCGGGAGCGTCCTACGAGCAGTACTTC.

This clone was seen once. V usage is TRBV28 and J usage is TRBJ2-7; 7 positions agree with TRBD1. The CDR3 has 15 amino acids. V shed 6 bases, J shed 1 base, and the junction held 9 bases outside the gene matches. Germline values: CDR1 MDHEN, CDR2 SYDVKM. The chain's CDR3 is CASSPDRATSYEQYF. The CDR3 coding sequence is TGTGCCAGCAGCCCCGACAGGGCGACTTCCTACGAGCAGTACTTC.

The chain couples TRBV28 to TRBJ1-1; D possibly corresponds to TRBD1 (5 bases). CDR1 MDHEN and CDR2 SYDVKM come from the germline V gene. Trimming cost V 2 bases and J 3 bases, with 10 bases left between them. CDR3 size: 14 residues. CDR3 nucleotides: TGTGCCAGCAGTTTAGGGGGGAGAGACACTGAAGCTTTCTTT. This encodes CASSLGGRDTEAFF.

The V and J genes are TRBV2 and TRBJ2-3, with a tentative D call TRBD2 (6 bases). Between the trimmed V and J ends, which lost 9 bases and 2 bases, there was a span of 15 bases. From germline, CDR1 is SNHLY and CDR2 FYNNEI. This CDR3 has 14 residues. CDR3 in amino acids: CASRVGGITDTQYF. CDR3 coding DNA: TGTGCCAGTCGAGTAGGAGGGATCACAGATACGCAGTATTTT.

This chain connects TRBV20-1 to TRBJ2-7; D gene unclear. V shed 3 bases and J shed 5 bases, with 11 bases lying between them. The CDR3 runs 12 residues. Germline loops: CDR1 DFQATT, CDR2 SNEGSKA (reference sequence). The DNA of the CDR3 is TGCAGTGCTAGTAGAGCTGATAACGAGCAGTACTTC. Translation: CSASRADNEQYF.

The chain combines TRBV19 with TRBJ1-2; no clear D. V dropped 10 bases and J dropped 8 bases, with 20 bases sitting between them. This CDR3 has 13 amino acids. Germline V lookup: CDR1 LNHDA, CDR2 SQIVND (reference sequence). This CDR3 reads CATRPSAAVGYTF. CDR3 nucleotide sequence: TGTGCCACCCGTCCCTCGGCGGCAGTCGGCTACACCTTC.

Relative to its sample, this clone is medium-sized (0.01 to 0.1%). CDR3 in DNA: TGTGCCAGCAGTTATGGTAGCGGCTACACCTTC. Encoded protein: CASSYGSGYTF. The genes are TRBV6-5 and TRBJ1-2; no clear D gene. V was trimmed by 3 bases and J by 8 bases, leaving 7 bases between them. This CDR3 is 11 amino acids long. Germline V gives CDR1 MNHEY, CDR2 SVGAGI.

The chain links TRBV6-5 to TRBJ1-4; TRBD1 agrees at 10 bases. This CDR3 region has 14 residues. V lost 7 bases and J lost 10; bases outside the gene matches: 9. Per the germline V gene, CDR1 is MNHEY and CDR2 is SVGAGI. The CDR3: CASTNRDRGGKLFF. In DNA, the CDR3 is TGTGCCAGCACCAACCGGGACAGGGGAGGAAAACTGTTTTTT.

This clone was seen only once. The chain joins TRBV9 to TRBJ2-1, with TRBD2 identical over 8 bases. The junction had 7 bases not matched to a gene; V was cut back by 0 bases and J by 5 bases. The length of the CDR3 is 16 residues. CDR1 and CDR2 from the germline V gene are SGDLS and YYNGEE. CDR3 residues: CASSVGVGAGDNEQFF. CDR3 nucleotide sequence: TGTGCCAGCAGCGTAGGGGTTGGAGCGGGGGACAATGAGCAGTTCTTC.

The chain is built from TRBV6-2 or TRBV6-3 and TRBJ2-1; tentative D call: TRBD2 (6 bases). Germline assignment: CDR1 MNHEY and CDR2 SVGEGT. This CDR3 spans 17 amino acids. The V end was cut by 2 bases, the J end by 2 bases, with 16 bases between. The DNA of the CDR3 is TGTGCCAGCAGTTACGGTTTTTTGGGGGGAACCTACAATGAGCAGTTCTTC. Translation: CASSYGFLGGTYNEQFF.

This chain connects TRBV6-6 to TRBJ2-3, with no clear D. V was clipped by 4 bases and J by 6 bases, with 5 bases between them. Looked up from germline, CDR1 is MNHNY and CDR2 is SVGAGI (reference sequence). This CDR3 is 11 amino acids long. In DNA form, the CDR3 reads TGTGCCAGCAGTTTATTGGATACGCAGTATTTT. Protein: CASSLLDTQYF.

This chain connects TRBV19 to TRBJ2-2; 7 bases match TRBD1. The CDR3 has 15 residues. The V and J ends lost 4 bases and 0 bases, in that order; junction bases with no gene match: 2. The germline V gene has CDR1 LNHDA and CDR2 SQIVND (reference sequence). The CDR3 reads CASSTTGSNTGELFF. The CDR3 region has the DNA TGTGCCAGTAGTACGACAGGGTCGAACACCGGGGAGCTGTTTTTT.

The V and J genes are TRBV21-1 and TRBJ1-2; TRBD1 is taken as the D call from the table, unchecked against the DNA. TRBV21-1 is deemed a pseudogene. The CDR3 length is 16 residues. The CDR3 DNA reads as TGTGCCAGCAGCAAACTGCGACAGGGGTTGGACTATGGCTACACCTTC. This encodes CASSKLRQGLDYGYTF.

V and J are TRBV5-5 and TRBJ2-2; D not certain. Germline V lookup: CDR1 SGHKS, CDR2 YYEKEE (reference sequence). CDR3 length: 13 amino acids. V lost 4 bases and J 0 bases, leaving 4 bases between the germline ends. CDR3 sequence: CASSTPNTGELFF. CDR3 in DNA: TGTGCCAGCAGCACTCCGAACACCGGGGAGCTGTTTTTT.

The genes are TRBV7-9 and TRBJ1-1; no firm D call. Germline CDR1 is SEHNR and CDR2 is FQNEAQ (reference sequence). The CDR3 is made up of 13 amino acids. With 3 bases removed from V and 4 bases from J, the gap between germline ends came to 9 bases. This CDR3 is CASSFGDTTEAFF. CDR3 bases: TGTGCCAGCAGCTTCGGCGACACCACTGAAGCTTTCTTT.

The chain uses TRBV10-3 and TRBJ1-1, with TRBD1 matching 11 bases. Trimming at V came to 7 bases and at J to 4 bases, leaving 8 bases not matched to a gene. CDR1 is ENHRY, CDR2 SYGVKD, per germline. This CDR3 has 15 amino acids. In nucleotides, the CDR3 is TGTGCCATCAAAGGACAGGGGGCCGAAGGCACTGAAGCTTTCTTT. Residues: CAIKGQGAEGTEAFF.

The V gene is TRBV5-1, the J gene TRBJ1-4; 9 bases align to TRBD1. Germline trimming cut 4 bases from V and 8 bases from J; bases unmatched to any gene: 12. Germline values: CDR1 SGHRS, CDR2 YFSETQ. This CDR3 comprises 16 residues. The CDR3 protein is CASSANPGQGGEKLFF. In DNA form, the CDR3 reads TGCGCCAGCAGCGCTAATCCGGGACAGGGTGGAGAAAAACTGTTTTTT.

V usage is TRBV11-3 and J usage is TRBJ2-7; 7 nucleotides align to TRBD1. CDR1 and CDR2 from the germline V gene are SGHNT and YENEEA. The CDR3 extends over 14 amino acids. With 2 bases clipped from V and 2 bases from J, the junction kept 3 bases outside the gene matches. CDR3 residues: CASSLTGQTYEQYF. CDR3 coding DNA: TGTGCCAGCAGCTTAACGGGACAGACCTACGAGCAGTACTTC.

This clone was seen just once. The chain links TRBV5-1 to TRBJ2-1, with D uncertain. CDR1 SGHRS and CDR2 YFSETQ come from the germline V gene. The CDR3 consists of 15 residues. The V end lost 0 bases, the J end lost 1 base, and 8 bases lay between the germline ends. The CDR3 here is CASSLVPESYNEQFF. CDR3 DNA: TGCGCCAGCAGCTTGGTTCCAGAATCCTACAATGAGCAGTTCTTC.

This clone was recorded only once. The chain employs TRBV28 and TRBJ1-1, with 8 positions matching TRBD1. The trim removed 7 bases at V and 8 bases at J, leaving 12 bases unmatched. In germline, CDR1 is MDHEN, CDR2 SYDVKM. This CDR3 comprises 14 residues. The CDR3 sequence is CASKPSGQVGEAFF. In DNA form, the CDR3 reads TGTGCCAGCAAACCTTCGGGACAGGTGGGGGAAGCTTTCTTT.